This T cell receptor (beta chain) was profiled in a study of CD8+ T cells in alopecia areata. Study overall: Affected scalp percentage set treated patients' severity scores.

As the sequencing template, cDNA was produced by extracting RNA and reverse transcribing it. TCRdb keeps only in-frame clones here, not all; method: immunoSEQ multiplex PCR. In the table there are approximately 210,000 clones, roughly 66% of which are singletons. Broader study findings: Against the mouse data, patients shared TCRs less clearly, possibly for HLA reasons. Scalp samples also yield sequences from resident alphabeta T cells of normal skin.

Germline V gives CDR1 GTSNPN, CDR2 SVGIG (reference sequence). The CDR3 covers 15 residues. V was pared by 2 bases and J by 4 bases, with 17 bases between. The treatment: oral pan-JAK inhibitor, 5-10 mg twice daily. To note about this clone: Its specificity is not known.

The receptor comes from a human donor with alopecia areata. Sequences were derived from CD4+ T cells sorted from blood, sampled between weeks 43 and 45, from a patient treated with tofacitinib. This rearrangement joins TRBV30 to TRBJ1-2; D unresolved. CDR3 in amino acids: CAWSSPKEASYGYTF. CDR3 nucleotides: TGTGCCTGGAGTTCCCCAAAGGAGGCCTCCTATGGCTACACCTTC.